This TCR gamma chain was observed in a study of γδ T cells in repeated Plasmodium falciparum infection. CDR3 length: 10 residues. The germline gives CDR1 VINAFY, CDR2 YDVSNSKD. The V and J ends lost 5 bases and 10 bases, in that order; junction bases with no gene match: 5. TCRdb re-called clones from the multiplex PCR reads via CATT. Seen here are 20,000 to 30,000 gamma-chain clones, less than 3.5% observed once, and the top ten hold 33%. Bulk repertoires came from Vgamma9/Vdelta2+ or Vdelta2-negative gammadelta T cells flow-sorted from PBMC. Many counts were recorded for this clone. Specimen: gamma-delta T cells from blood. This sequence joins TRGV5 and TRGJ1 or TRGJ2. This receptor was obtained from a pool of human donors (malaria-infected and uninfected, not separated). Here the CDR3 reads CATWAKKKLF. The DNA for the CDR3 is TGTGCCACCTGGGCGAAGAAGAAACTCTTT.